This T cell receptor (beta chain) was identified during a study of Ad26.COV2.S vaccination and SARS-CoV-2 variants. Treatment given: some 19 received Ad26.COV2.S at low or high dose, single or two shots; 5 received placebo; per-sample allocation not given. Collection of samples fell on day 63 after the first vaccine or placebo injection. Per the germline V gene, CDR1 is SGHVS and CDR2 is FQNEAQ. Trimming took off 1 base at V and 5 bases at J, with 15 bases between the two ends. The CDR3 is made up of 16 amino acids. The protocol was immunoSEQ multiplex PCR, while the TCRdb copy is restricted to in-frame clones and leaves out a portion. The sample lists 430,000 or so clones; 89% were seen once.

The V and J genes are TRBV7-8 and TRBJ1-5; possibly TRBD1 for D (6 bases). Sample: peripheral blood, taken in a trial of Ad26.COV2.S vaccine versus placebo. This sequence was found in a person between 18 and 59 years old who received the Ad26.COV2.S COVID-19 vaccine or a placebo. The DNA for the CDR3 is TGTGCCAGCAGCTTAGGTAGCATCGACAGGTATCAGCCCCAGCATTTT. It yields the protein CASSLGSIDRYQPQHF.